This T cell receptor (beta chain) comes out of a study of shared clonotypes between healthy human individuals. Division of CD4+ cells produced a CD45RA+ naive subset and a CD45RA-negative memory subset. Several immunoSEQ plates received, in even portions, the genomic DNA of each subset. Under the authors' procedure: As immunoSEQ supplied junction-only sequences (without quality scores), filtering differed. Measured with immunoSEQ multiplex PCR; TCRdb has only the in-frame clones, and not every one. V and J calls and clone size are those listed in that table; D and trimming were worked out from the DNA. The repertoire holds some 2,000,000 clones, approximately 94% seen once, with roughly 0.13% in the top ten. Note on this clone: The antigen is unknown.

The V and J ends lost 0 bases and 5 bases respectively, with 10 bases between them. Per germline, CDR1 ENHRY and CDR2 SYGVKD. The CDR3 is 14 residues long. Study-level points and caveats: Sorted-subset sequencing, rarefaction showed, was incomplete despite large depth.

This sequence joins TRBV10-3 and TRBJ1-2; D unclear. The clonotype originates from a man aged 18 to 29 in good health. The specimen was naive CD4+ T cells sorted from blood. The subset: CD45RA+ positively selected. The CDR3 DNA sequence: TGTGCCATCAGTGAGTCTCAGGATTGGTATGGCTACACCTTC. Protein: CAISESQDWYGYTF.